This T cell receptor (beta chain) was sequenced for a study of blood T cell repertoires in COVID-19. Overall study context: The origin of the acute and convalescent COVID-19 samples was the United States, Italy and Spain.

This CDR3 region has 15 residues. Germline loops: CDR1 SSHAT, CDR2 FNYEAQ (reference sequence). Adults between roughly 18 and 89 years of age took part from fewer than 30 US areas. Cohort allocation depended upon clinical history that participants reported. With regard to this clone: At one boundary the junction diverges from the germline segment, which might be a read error.

In the authors' workflow: How many nucleated cells were present was estimated from reference gene primer amplification. Clones were sequenced by immunoSEQ multiplex PCR, and TCRdb holds only the in-frame ones, with some missing. V and J calls plus clone size are reproduced from that table; the DNA served to infer D and trimming. The table records 200,000 or so clones, 88% of them present only once. Input material: PBMCs or T cells enriched from blood (not recorded which). This receptor was obtained from a woman aged 40 to 50 with acute COVID-19. The V call is TRBV7-7, the J call TRBJ2-3, with 8 bases identical to TRBD1. CDR3 sequence: CASSAGGEGTDTQYF. The CDR3 nucleotides read TGTGCTAGCAGCGCAGGGGGCGAAGGCACAGATACGCAGTATTTT.